Shown below are 20 T cell receptor beta chains from a single sample sequenced in a study of T cell responses to AZD1222 COVID-19 vaccine. Clones were sequenced by immunoSEQ multiplex PCR, and TCRdb holds only the in-frame ones, with some missing. The table has 90,000 to 130,000 clones, approximately 89% seen once. The source was peripheral blood, collected on day 0 of MenACWY control vaccination. All receptors derive from an adult in good health.

CDR3 nucleotide sequence: TGTGCCAGTACGCCTAGGGGGAGCAATCAGCCCCAGCATTTT. This codes for CASTPRGSNQPQHF. The chain joins TRBV19 to TRBJ1-5; D is possibly TRBD1 (6 bases). This CDR3 region has 14 residues. Trimming pared 7 bases from V and 1 base from J, leaving 11 bases between. CDR1 is LNHDA and CDR2 is SQIVND in the germline V gene (reference sequence).

The genes are TRBV18 and TRBJ2-3; no definite D call. CDR3 length: 14 residues. V lost 5 bases and J 0 bases, leaving 9 bases between the germline ends. The germline V gene encodes CDR1 KGHSH and CDR2 LQKENI. The CDR3 sequence: CASSFYTSTDTQYF. The CDR3 region has the DNA TGTGCCAGCTCATTCTATACTAGCACAGATACGCAGTATTTT.

The V call is TRBV30, the J call TRBJ1-6; D ambiguous. This CDR3 contains 12 residues. Germline lookup yields CDR1 GTSNPN and CDR2 SVGIG (reference sequence). V lost 3 bases and J lost 9, with 9 bases in between. The CDR3 reads CAWRDWASPLHF. CDR3 in DNA: TGTGCCTGGAGAGACTGGGCTTCACCCCTCCACTTT.

This clone is a singleton in its sample. This chain links TRBV7-9 with TRBJ1-4, with 7 bases fitting TRBD1. The CDR3 covers 15 residues. Germline CDR1 reads SEHNR; CDR2 reads FQNEAQ (reference sequence). The J segment lost 8 bases and the V segment lost 3 bases, leaving 9 bases of the junction unmatched. The CDR3 here is CASSFFQTGLEKLFF. The CDR3 nucleotides are TGTGCCAGCAGCTTTTTTCAGACAGGGTTGGAAAAACTGTTTTTT. Combining the CDR3 with reference TRBV7-9 and TRBJ1-4 gives the whole variable domain DTGVSQNPRHKITKRGQNVTFRCDPISEHNRLYWYRQTLGQGPEFLTYFQNEAQLEKSRLLSDRFSAERPKGSFSTLEIQRTEQGDSAMYLCASSFFQTGLEKLFFGSGTQLSVL.

The chain carries TRBV4-1 and TRBJ1-3, with D unclear. The CDR3 is 17 residues long. The germline V gene encodes CDR1 MGHRA and CDR2 YSYEKL. V dropped 0 bases and J dropped 0 bases, with 12 bases sitting between them. CDR3 nucleotide sequence: TGCGCCAGCAGCCAAGATCCCACAGAAAGCTCTGGAAACACCATATATTTT. Encoded protein: CASSQDPTESSGNTIYF.

The chain uses TRBV15 and TRBJ2-2; 7 nucleotides match TRBD1. With 4 bases clipped from V and 1 base from J, the junction kept 9 bases outside the gene matches. The CDR3 loop spans 17 amino acids. Germline assignment: CDR1 LNHNV and CDR2 YYDKDF (reference sequence). The CDR3 DNA follows: TGTGCCACCAGCATCGCTACCGGGACAGTGAACACCGGGGAGCTGTTTTTT. It encodes CATSIATGTVNTGELFF.

The rearrangement links TRBV5-4 to TRBJ1-2; D possibly corresponds to TRBD1 (5 bases). V lost 4 bases, J lost 6 bases, and 16 bases lay in between. The CDR3 extends over 14 amino acids. Germline values: CDR1 SGHNT, CDR2 YYREEE (reference sequence). The chain's CDR3 is CASSLAGAANGYTF. The CDR3 DNA reads TGTGCCAGCAGCCTGGCCGGGGCCGCAAATGGCTACACCTTC.

CDR3 nucleotides: TGTGCCAGCAGTATAGGGCAGGGGGCTCCTCAGCCCCAGCATTTT. Protein: CASSIGQGAPQPQHF. The chain joins TRBV6-6 to TRBJ1-5, with 8 nucleotides matching TRBD1. The CDR3 sequence is 15 residues long. J gave up 6 bases and V 5 bases, and 9 bases lay outside the gene matches. CDR1 and CDR2 from the germline V gene are MNHNY and SVGAGI (reference sequence).

J is TRBJ1-2 and V is TRBV9; tentative D call: TRBD1 (5 bases). The germline CDR1 and CDR2 sequences are SGDLS and YYNGEE. This CDR3 comprises 14 residues. V was trimmed by 3 bases and J by 3 bases, leaving 12 bases between them. The CDR3 region is CASSAGLSYYGYTF. CDR3 bases: TGTGCCAGCAGCGCGGGACTTTCCTACTATGGCTACACCTTC. Combining the CDR3 with reference TRBV9 and TRBJ1-2 gives the whole variable domain DSGVTQTPKHLITATGQRVTLRCSPRSGDLSVYWYQQSLDQGLQFLIQYYNGEERAKGNILERFSAQQFPDLHSELNLSSLELGDSALYFCASSAGLSYYGYTFGSGTRLTVV.

The V and J genes are TRBV19 and TRBJ2-7; 7 positions match TRBD1. V was pared by 5 bases and J by 0 bases, with 4 bases of the junction left unmatched. The CDR3 loop spans 14 amino acids. CDR1 LNHDA and CDR2 SQIVND come from the germline V gene (reference sequence). CDR3 nucleotide sequence: TGTGCCAGTAGTTCGAACAGGGGCTCCTACGAGCAGTACTTC. Translated: CASSSNRGSYEQYF. Together with reference TRBV19 and TRBJ2-7, the CDR3 gives the full variable domain: DGGITQSPKYLFRKEGQNVTLSCEQNLNHDAMYWYRQDPGQGLRLIYYSQIVNDFQKGDIAEGYSVSREKKESFPLTVTSAQKNPTAFYLCASSSNRGSYEQYFGPGTRLTVT.

V and J are TRBV14 and TRBJ2-2; TRBD1 is a possible D gene (5 bases). Germline V lookup: CDR1 SGHDN, CDR2 FVKESK. The CDR3 contains 15 residues. V was pared by 2 bases and J by 1 base, with 8 bases between. The CDR3 protein is CASSQNTGNTGELFF. CDR3 in DNA: TGTGCCAGCAGCCAAAATACAGGGAACACCGGGGAGCTGTTTTTT.

The chain employs TRBV19 and TRBJ2-1; 8 bases match TRBD2. CDR3 length equals 15 residues. CDR1 and CDR2 from the germline V gene are LNHDA and SQIVND (reference sequence). Trimming took 3 bases from V and 4 from J; bases not matched to a gene: 5. The CDR3 DNA sequence: TGTGCCAGTAGTATTCTGACGGGGGGGTACAATGAGCAGTTCTTC. Translated, it gives CASSILTGGYNEQFF.

A remark on this clone: Distinct nucleotide sequences in the sample also encode this CDR3. The chain carries TRBV24-1 and TRBJ2-3; D call uncertain. This CDR3 has 13 amino acids. The germline V gene has CDR1 KGHDR and CDR2 SFDVKD. Trimming stripped 3 bases from V and 2 bases from J, with 5 bases between. The CDR3 region is CATSDSSTDTQYF. The CDR3 nucleotides are TGTGCCACCAGTGATAGTTCCACAGATACGCAGTATTTT.

Of note for this clone: Within the sample, other DNA sequences also encode this same CDR3. This rearrangement joins TRBV5-1 to TRBJ1-1; D is undetermined. CDR1 is SGHRS, CDR2 YFSETQ, per germline. The V gene lost 0 bases and the J gene lost 6 bases, with 3 bases spanning the gap. The length of the CDR3 is 11 residues. CDR3 DNA: TGCGCCAGCAGCTTGGGATCTGAAGCTTTCTTT. Its translation is CASSLGSEAFF.

The chain carries TRBV27 and TRBJ2-1; 11 positions agree with TRBD2. The germline V gene has CDR1 MNHEY and CDR2 SMNVEV (reference sequence). The CDR3 sequence is 17 residues long. V shed 2 bases, J shed 0 bases, and the junction held 3 bases outside the gene matches. DNA for the CDR3: TGTGCCAGCAGTTTACTAGCGGGGGGTCTCTCCTACAATGAGCAGTTCTTC. Translated, it gives CASSLLAGGLSYNEQFF.

The chain links TRBV7-3 to TRBJ2-3; 9 bases are shared with TRBD1. The CDR3 consists of 14 residues. V dropped 7 bases and J dropped 4; count of bases not matched to a gene: 6. Germline CDR1 and CDR2: SGHTA and FQGTGA. CDR3 loop: CASNPGQGADTQYF. The DNA for the CDR3 is TGTGCCAGCAACCCGGGACAGGGAGCAGATACGCAGTATTTT.

This clone appeared a single time. V gene TRBV7-9 combines with J gene TRBJ2-1; 8 nucleotides align to TRBD1. V lost 1 base to trimming and J lost 10 bases; unmatched junction nucleotides: 9. Per the germline V gene, CDR1 is SEHNR and CDR2 is FQNEAQ (reference sequence). The length of the CDR3 is 15 residues. The chain's CDR3 is CASSLGTGISLEQFF. CDR3 bases: TGTGCCAGCAGCTTAGGGACAGGGATCAGCTTGGAGCAGTTCTTC.

V usage is TRBV9 and J usage is TRBJ2-3; no firm D call. V dropped 0 bases and J dropped 2 bases, with 7 bases sitting between them. This CDR3 contains 14 residues. Germline loops: CDR1 SGDLS, CDR2 YYNGEE. CDR3 bases: TGTGCCAGCAGCGTAGGGGTAGTCACAGATACGCAGTATTTT. This gives the protein CASSVGVVTDTQYF.

The V call is TRBV9, the J call TRBJ2-1, with 11 bases identical to TRBD2. Per the germline V gene, CDR1 is SGDLS and CDR2 is YYNGEE. CDR3 size: 15 residues. J was trimmed by 7 bases and V by 0 bases; bases with no gene match: 3. The CDR3 protein is CASSVGLAGWNEQFF. For the CDR3, the DNA is TGTGCCAGCAGCGTAGGACTAGCGGGGTGGAATGAGCAGTTCTTC.

V is TRBV3-1 (or the pseudogene TRBV3-2) and J is TRBJ1-1, with TRBD1 identical over 7 bases. This CDR3 is 17 amino acids long. Germline CDR1 LGHDT, CDR2 YNNKEL (reference sequence). V lost 3 bases to trimming and J lost 9 bases; unmatched junction nucleotides: 19. CDR3 loop: CASSHMQGGANFGKAFF. CDR3 in DNA: TGTGCCAGCAGCCATATGCAAGGGGGCGCGAATTTCGGGAAAGCTTTCTTT.